This entry is about one TCR beta chain. Its antigen is as yet unknown. The data were taken from a study of beta chain features in type 1 diabetes. Blood was collected once per donor into heparin, averaging around 120 mL. Cells sorted by CD45RO/CCR7/CD25/CD127/CD95/CD27 comprised CD4+ naive, central memory, regulatory and stem cell-like memory cells. Every isolated RNA sample was fully reverse transcribed, so sequencing captured expressed TCRB transcripts. Libraries were prepared by immunoSEQ multiplex PCR; TCRdb keeps only in-frame clonotypes and omits some of them. The table lists 50,000 or so clones, roughly 45% of them singletons. Study conclusions and caveats: Researchers cautioned that cDNA sequencing could over-represent cells with high TCR expression. TCRB CDR3s from Type 1 diabetes patients were moderately but significantly shorter in all four CD4+ subsets. A closer apparent resemblance between naive, central memory and Treg TCRB repertoires was seen in patients than in healthy donors.

The clonotype originates from a man aged 25-45 years with type 1 diabetes. The sample comprised stem cell memory CD4+ T cells from blood.

The CDR3 DNA reads as TGTGCCAGTAGTATGCGTAGCGGGAGACTAATAGAGACCCAGTACTTC. Its protein product is CASSMRSGRLIETQYF. The V gene is TRBV19, the J gene TRBJ2-5, with 9 positions matching TRBD2. The germline V gene encodes CDR1 LNHDA and CDR2 SQIVND (reference sequence). CDR3 length: 16 amino acids. Trimming removed 3 bases from V and 4 bases from J; junction bases left unmatched: 9.